Listed below are T cell receptor beta chains from one sample, sequenced in a study of T cell changes during pregnancy in multiple sclerosis. Profiled with immunoSEQ multiplex PCR; TCRdb holds only in-frame clones, not every one. In the table there are roughly 20,000 clones, about 89% of which are singletons. The source material was CD8+ T cells from peripheral blood mononuclear cells, sampled in the third trimester of pregnancy. All receptors come from a female donor in good health, enrolled as a control in a pregnancy study. CDR3s include the opening cysteine and the closing phenylalanine or tryptophan. Each record gives: V gene, clone size, CDR3 length, CDR3 protein. Clone size is stated in some rows and not others, as once, few, many or a class when expanded.

v_call: TRBV2; clone_size: NA; cdr3_length: 14; cdr3_aa: CASSEGHTLYEQYF
v_call: TRBV6-1; clone_size: NA; cdr3_length: 15; cdr3_aa: CASSEPRQGWETQYF
v_call: TRBV7-6; clone_size: NA; cdr3_length: 15; cdr3_aa: CASSPGTGINTEAFF
v_call: TRBV7-3; clone_size: NA; cdr3_length: 15; cdr3_aa: CASSSGQGPYNEQFF
v_call: TRBV5-8; clone_size: NA; cdr3_length: 12; cdr3_aa: CASSTGTYGYTF
v_call: TRBV27; clone_size: NA; cdr3_length: 12; cdr3_aa: CASRYDRGEQYF
v_call: TRBV5-1; clone_size: NA; cdr3_length: 14; cdr3_aa: CASSLGASSETQYF
v_call: TRBV15; clone_size: NA; cdr3_length: 14; cdr3_aa: CATSKTTGGETQYF
v_call: TRBV27; clone_size: NA; cdr3_length: 16; cdr3_aa: CASSPSGTGYTGELFF
v_call: TRBV5-1; clone_size: once; cdr3_length: 14; cdr3_aa: CASSLGGSVYEQYF
v_call: TRBV7-6; clone_size: few; cdr3_length: 14; cdr3_aa: CASSVGQGYSPLHF
v_call: TRBV19; clone_size: NA; cdr3_length: 14; cdr3_aa: CASSIGHRNTEAFF
v_call: TRBV21-1; clone_size: once; cdr3_length: 14; cdr3_aa: CASSKDGPGATQYF
v_call: TRBV7-9; clone_size: NA; cdr3_length: 11; cdr3_aa: CASWVSGGYTF
v_call: TRBV6-1; clone_size: NA; cdr3_length: 14; cdr3_aa: CASSRQATNEKLFF
v_call: TRBV15; clone_size: NA; cdr3_length: 16; cdr3_aa: CATSRGGGTANEKLFF
v_call: TRBV27; clone_size: once; cdr3_length: 14; cdr3_aa: CASSLWGTGDEQYF
v_call: TRBV5-6; clone_size: NA; cdr3_length: 15; cdr3_aa: CASRDFASGNYGYTF
v_call: TRBV7-8; clone_size: large; cdr3_length: 13; cdr3_aa: CASSPGVNQPQHF
v_call: TRBV9; clone_size: NA; cdr3_length: 15; cdr3_aa: CASSVGRGFPDTQYF
v_call: TRBV9; clone_size: NA; cdr3_length: 18; cdr3_aa: CASSAQLTGGALTGELFF
v_call: TRBV2; clone_size: NA; cdr3_length: 15; cdr3_aa: CASSEVGQTNYGYTF
v_call: TRBV7-9; clone_size: NA; cdr3_length: 18; cdr3_aa: CASSPGQGRGTSTDTQYF
v_call: TRBV6-1; clone_size: once; cdr3_length: 15; cdr3_aa: CASSEWQSDGNTIYF
v_call: TRBV28; clone_size: NA; cdr3_length: 14; cdr3_aa: CASTGTGVNQPQHF